These 28 T cell receptor beta chains share one sample of origin, sequenced in a study of CD8 T cells in ankylosing spondylitis. TCRdb reprocessed the 5' RACE reads with MiXCR, giving one entry per CDR3 protein. The sample contains roughly 230,000 distinct CDR3 sequences, about 18% of which appear only once. Sequences were obtained from blood, either unsorted or a sorted T cell fraction (not recorded which). All receptors derive from a male donor with ankylosing spondylitis or in good health (not recorded which).

In this sample, this clonotype turned up many times. The chain carries TRBV4-3 and TRBJ2-3, with D possibly called TRBD1 or TRBD2 (5 bases each). Trimming stripped 0 bases from V and 4 bases from J, with 20 bases between. Germline V gene data show CDR1 as LGHNA and CDR2 as YSLEER. This CDR3 is 18 amino acids long. The CDR3 nucleotides read TGCGCCAGCAGCCAAGATCGCTCGGGGCTCTCGGCCGCAGATACGCAGTATTTT. Amino acid sequence: CASSQDRSGLSAADTQYF.

This clonotype was found a few times. This chain uses TRBV9 with TRBJ1-1; no reliable D call. V shed 2 bases and J shed 6 bases, with 14 bases lying between them. The germline gives CDR1 SGDLS, CDR2 YYNGEE. The CDR3 extends over 14 amino acids. The chain's CDR3 is CASSVSVGTPEAFF. In DNA form, the CDR3 reads TGTGCCAGCAGCGTGTCGGTCGGAACCCCTGAAGCTTTCTTT.

This clonotype has ten or more counts. The rearrangement links TRBV3-1 to TRBJ2-1; the match to TRBD2 covers 11 bases. The CDR3 loop spans 17 amino acids. In germline, CDR1 is LGHDT, CDR2 YNNKEL (reference sequence). Trimming cost V 2 bases and J 3 bases; bases outside gene matches: 6. CDR3 nucleotides: TGTGCCAGCAGCCAAAACCTAGCGGGAGGAATCTACAATGAGCAGTTCTTC. Translating it yields CASSQNLAGGIYNEQFF.

This clonotype came up many times. The chain employs TRBV4-2 and TRBJ2-2; D ambiguous. The germline V gene has CDR1 LGHNA and CDR2 YNFKEQ. This CDR3 region has 13 residues. Trimming took off 5 bases at V and 2 bases at J, with 6 bases between the two ends. CDR3 region: CASSESNTGELFF. As DNA, the CDR3 is TGTGCCAGCAGCGAAAGTAACACCGGGGAGCTGTTTTTT.

By frequency in the sample, this clonotype is medium-sized (0.01 to 0.1%). The CDR3 region is CSAQGQGGGNQPQHF. The CDR3 DNA reads TGCAGTGCCCAAGGGCAGGGCGGGGGCAATCAGCCCCAGCATTTT. V and J are TRBV20-1 and TRBJ1-5; a possible D gene is TRBD1 (5 bases). The CDR3 runs to 15 residues. With 6 bases removed from V and 2 bases from J, the gap between germline ends came to 17 bases. Germline CDR1 and CDR2: DFQATT and SNEGSKA (reference sequence).

The V call is TRBV7-8, the J call TRBJ1-5, with 9 bases aligning to TRBD1. V lost 2 bases, J lost 2 bases, and 7 bases stayed unmatched. Germline V gene data show CDR1 as SGHVS and CDR2 as FQNEAQ. This CDR3 has 17 residues. CDR3 sequence reads: CASSLMRDREGNQPQHF. CDR3 DNA sequence: TGTGCCAGCAGCTTAATGAGGGACAGGGAAGGCAATCAGCCCCAGCATTTT.

In this sample, this clonotype turned up a few times. The CDR3 here is CASSLLETGAETQYF. The CDR3 bases are TGTGCCAGCAGTTTATTAGAGACAGGGGCAGAGACCCAGTACTTC. This sequence joins TRBV12-3 or TRBV12-4 and TRBJ2-5, with 8 positions matching TRBD1. V shed 2 bases and J 4 bases; nucleotides not matched to a gene: 6. The CDR3 length is 15 residues.

V gene TRBV29-1 combines with J gene TRBJ2-2, with TRBD2 matching 7 bases. This CDR3 region has 13 residues. Trimming took 4 bases from V and 1 from J; bases not matched to a gene: 0. The germline V gene encodes CDR1 SQVTM and CDR2 ANQGSEA. The CDR3 loop is CSVAGGNTGELFF. The CDR3 DNA sequence: TGCAGCGTTGCGGGAGGGAACACCGGGGAGCTGTTTTTT.

This clonotype was counted only a few times. The rearrangement uses TRBV7-8 and TRBJ2-1; 8 bases align to TRBD2. This CDR3 spans 13 amino acids. V dropped 5 bases and J dropped 6; count of bases not matched to a gene: 3. CDR1 SGHVS and CDR2 FQNEAQ come from the germline V gene. CDR3 protein: CASSGGTSNEQFF. The DNA of the CDR3 is TGTGCCAGCAGCGGCGGGACTAGCAATGAGCAGTTCTTC.

This clonotype was observed at least ten times. The V gene is TRBV4-1, the J gene TRBJ2-7, with D unclear. V was clipped by 4 bases and J by 0 bases, with 13 bases between them. The CDR3 is made up of 15 amino acids. The germline V gene encodes CDR1 MGHRA and CDR2 YSYEKL. CDR3 in DNA: TGCGCCAGCAGCCCACTGACTGACTTCTCCTACGAGCAGTACTTC. Protein sequence: CASSPLTDFSYEQYF.

Only a few counts were recorded for this clonotype. The chain carries TRBV6-2 or TRBV6-3 and TRBJ2-5; 10 nucleotides match TRBD2. V shed 6 bases, J shed 3 bases, and the junction held 1 base outside the gene matches. Germline V gene lookup returns CDR1 MNHEY and CDR2 SVGEGT. The CDR3 runs 13 residues. CDR3 DNA sequence: TGTGCCAGCAGAGGGACTAGCGAAGAGACCCAGTACTTC. Protein: CASRGTSEETQYF.

The chain uses TRBV12-3 or TRBV12-4 and TRBJ2-5; the D gene is possibly TRBD2 (5 bases). V was trimmed by 1 base and J by 0 bases, leaving 6 bases between them. CDR3 length: 14 amino acids. This CDR3 reads CASSLGADQETQYF. The CDR3 DNA follows: TGTGCCAGCAGTTTAGGAGCGGACCAAGAGACCCAGTACTTC.

This clonotype was observed many times. The chain has TRBV4-1 and TRBJ2-1; either TRBD1 or TRBD2 may fit D (5 bases each). The germline gives CDR1 MGHRA, CDR2 YSYEKL. The ends were cut back, 0 bases at V and 0 bases at J, with 24 bases in the middle. There are 21 residues in the CDR3. In nucleotides, the CDR3 is TGCGCCAGCAGCCAAGATGTCGTCAGGGAGTATCGCCTCAGCTCCTACAATGAGCAGTTCTTC. Translation gives CASSQDVVREYRLSSYNEQFF.

This clonotype was detected a few times. The chain is built from TRBV25-1 and TRBJ1-2; TRBD1 matches at 9 bases. The trim removed 2 bases at V and 6 bases at J, leaving 4 bases unmatched. The CDR3 has 14 residues. CDR1 is MGHDK and CDR2 is SYGVNS in the germline V gene. DNA for the CDR3: TGTGCCAGCAGTGAACCGGGACAGGGCAATGGCTACACCTTC. Translation: CASSEPGQGNGYTF.

The chain has TRBV4-3 and TRBJ2-1; D tentatively reads TRBD1 or TRBD2 (6 bases each). With 3 bases removed from V and 5 bases from J, the gap between germline ends came to 17 bases. The CDR3 length is 16 residues. Germline loops: CDR1 LGHNA, CDR2 YSLEER. The CDR3 here is CASSQGGYLRHNEQFF. CDR3 in DNA: TGCGCCAGCAGCCAGGGGGGCTACCTACGACACAATGAGCAGTTCTTC.

This clonotype was counted a few times. The chain employs TRBV7-9 and TRBJ2-7; 8 nucleotides match TRBD2. The V segment lost 5 bases and the J segment 3 bases; nucleotides outside the gene matches: 3. CDR1 SEHNR and CDR2 FQNEAQ come from the germline V gene (reference sequence). There are 13 residues in the CDR3. The CDR3 loop is CASSPGGNYEQYF. CDR3 bases: TGTGCCAGCAGCCCGGGGGGGAACTACGAGCAGTACTTC.

This clonotype has just a few counts. This chain connects TRBV4-1 to TRBJ2-5; D could derive from TRBD1 or TRBD2 (5 bases each). Per the germline V gene, CDR1 is MGHRA and CDR2 is YSYEKL. CDR3 length: 16 residues. V shed 1 base and J shed 4 bases, with 16 bases lying between them. The CDR3 reads CASSQVRGTHGETQYF. For the CDR3, the DNA is TGCGCCAGCAGCCAAGTTCGTGGGACGCACGGAGAGACCCAGTACTTC.

The chain has TRBV20-1 and TRBJ2-1; the match to TRBD2 covers 11 bases. This CDR3 is 16 amino acids long. Trimming removed 6 bases from V and 6 bases from J; junction bases left unmatched: 13. Germline V gene sequence: CDR1 DFQATT, CDR2 SNEGSKA (reference sequence). The DNA for the CDR3 is TGCAGTGCCCAATCGGATAGCGGGAGGGTTTTCAATGAGCAGTTCTTC. Translation: CSAQSDSGRVFNEQFF.

This clonotype was recorded at least ten times. The gene calls are TRBV12-3 or TRBV12-4 and TRBJ1-6; 7 nucleotides agree with TRBD1. The CDR3 consists of 14 residues. After removal of 6 bases from V and 7 bases from J, the junction contained 6 bases not matched to a gene. CDR3 amino acids: CASSSGGRNSPLHF. CDR3 nucleotide sequence: TGTGCCAGCAGCTCAGGGGGTAGGAATTCACCCCTCCACTTT.

V gene TRBV6-2 or TRBV6-3 combines with J gene TRBJ2-3; D is perhaps TRBD2 (5 bases). The germline gives CDR1 MNHEY, CDR2 SVGEGT. V was pared by 8 bases and J by 2 bases, with 20 bases between. The CDR3 runs to 16 residues. CDR3 residues: CASGERPLEDTDTQYF. The CDR3 DNA is TGTGCCAGCGGGGAGCGGCCCCTTGAGGACACAGATACGCAGTATTTT.

The chain joins TRBV10-3 to TRBJ2-1, with 8 nucleotides matching TRBD1. Unmatched junction bases numbered 9, after V lost 8 bases and J lost 3 bases. CDR1 is ENHRY and CDR2 is SYGVKD in the germline V gene. The CDR3 is 15 residues long. The CDR3 DNA reads as TGTGCCATCCAGGGGGCTAATGGGGGCTACAATGAGCAGTTCTTC. This encodes CAIQGANGGYNEQFF.

The rearrangement links TRBV4-2 to TRBJ2-5; 12 bases agree with TRBD2. The CDR3 extends over 16 amino acids. V trimming: 4 bases; J trimming: 5 bases; junction bases outside the gene matches: 8. Germline V gene data show CDR1 as LGHNA and CDR2 as YNFKEQ. The CDR3 region has the DNA TGTGCCAGCAGCCCGACTAGCGGGAGCTTTGGGGAGACCCAGTACTTC. Its translation is CASSPTSGSFGETQYF.

This chain connects TRBV7-2 to TRBJ1-1; TRBD1 matches 7 bases. Germline CDR1 SGHTA, CDR2 FQGNSA. The CDR3 covers 14 residues. The V segment lost 5 bases and the J segment 4 bases; nucleotides outside the gene matches: 7. The CDR3 reads CASSPLTGFTEAFF. The CDR3, as DNA: TGTGCCAGCAGCCCGTTGACAGGGTTCACTGAAGCTTTCTTT.

This clonotype was counted between two and nine times. The V gene is TRBV18, the J gene TRBJ1-1, with D hard to call. Germline assignment: CDR1 KGHSH and CDR2 LQKENI. With 0 bases removed from V and 3 bases from J, the gap between germline ends came to 14 bases. The CDR3 extends over 16 amino acids. The CDR3 loop is CASSPPRAVVDTEAFF. In DNA form, the CDR3 reads TGTGCCAGCTCACCACCACGGGCCGTTGTTGACACTGAAGCTTTCTTT.

The J gene is TRBJ2-7, the V gene TRBV5-1; D gene unclear. Germline V gives CDR1 SGHRS, CDR2 YFSETQ. Trimming cost V 8 bases and J 0 bases, with 9 bases left between them. The CDR3 is 12 amino acids. CDR3 sequence reads: CARAPSSYEQYF. For the CDR3, the DNA is TGCGCCAGAGCCCCCAGCTCCTACGAGCAGTACTTC.

This clonotype was seen a handful of times. This chain connects TRBV29-1 to TRBJ2-2; a weak D match, TRBD2 (6 bases). Trimming stripped 6 bases from V and 1 base from J, with 9 bases between. The CDR3 is 13 amino acids. Looked up from germline, CDR1 is SQVTM and CDR2 is ANQGSEA. The CDR3 region has the DNA TGCAGCGTACTGGAGGGGAACACCGGGGAGCTGTTTTTT. Translated: CSVLEGNTGELFF.

The chain combines TRBV12-3 or TRBV12-4 with TRBJ1-2, with unresolved D. Trimming pared 6 bases from V and 8 bases from J, leaving 22 bases between. The CDR3 spans 15 residues. CDR3 amino acids: CASSPSPAPVGGYTF. The CDR3 DNA sequence: TGTGCCAGCAGCCCATCACCAGCCCCTGTGGGCGGCTACACCTTC.

This chain connects TRBV6-2 or TRBV6-3 to TRBJ2-1; D is perhaps TRBD2 (6 bases). The CDR3 consists of 17 residues. Trimming took 0 bases from V and 0 from J, leaving 12 bases between them. From germline, CDR1 is MNHEY and CDR2 SVGEGT. CDR3 protein: CASSYSRGGNSYNEQFF. The CDR3 DNA follows: TGTGCCAGCAGTTACTCCCGGGGCGGGAACTCCTACAATGAGCAGTTCTTC.